Listed below are T cell receptor beta chains from one sample, sequenced in a study of T cells in Graves' hyperthyroidism and ophthalmopathy. MiXCR, applied by TCRdb to the multiplex PCR reads, yields one record per CDR3 protein. The sample lists about 530,000 distinct CDR3 sequences, more than 15% occurring once. Sequenced: blood. The receptors were sampled from a woman between 18 and 30 years old with Graves' ophthalmopathy. Each CDR3 is given with its conserved first and last residue. The order of the fields is V gene, clone size, D gene, J gene, CDR3 DNA, CDR3 protein. D genes are given only for firm matches. Not every row has a clone size; where given, it reads once, few, many or a size class.

>TRBV13|-|-|TRBJ2-2
TGTGCCAGCAGCCCGTCGGACCGCTCGAACACCGGGGAGCTGTTTTTT
CASSPSDRSNTGELFF
>TRBV2|many|-|TRBJ1-2
TGTGCCAGCAGAACGGGGAATCCTGACTATGGCTACACCTTC
CASRTGNPDYGYTF
>TRBV30|many|-|TRBJ1-5
TGTGCCTGGACCAACCAGTCGAATCAGCCCCAGCATTTT
CAWTNQSNQPQHF
>TRBV4-2|many|-|TRBJ2-3
TGTGCCAGCAGCCATACAGCCTCCGGAGGGCCAGATACGCAGTATTTT
CASSHTASGGPDTQYF
>TRBV28|many|-|TRBJ1-1
TGTGCCAGCAGTTTATTCTTACAGGACACGATATTCATGAACACTGAAGCTTTCTTT
CASSLFLQDTIFMNTEAFF
>TRBV3-1|many|-|TRBJ2-5
TGTGCCAGCAGCCAAGGAGGACCGGGACTGCGGGCGACCCAGTACTTC
CASSQGGPGLRATQYF
>TRBV5-1|-|-|TRBJ2-3
TGCGCCAGCAGCTTGAGGCTCAACACAGATACGCAGTATTTT
CASSLRLNTDTQYF
>TRBV7-3|-|-|TRBJ2-1
TGTGCCAGCAGCTTAAGTCAGGGAGTCCACAATGAGCAGTTCTTC
CASSLSQGVHNEQFF
>TRBV30|few|-|TRBJ1-3
TGTGCCTGGAGTGCCCCGAGGGTTTCCGGAAACACCATATATTTT
CAWSAPRVSGNTIYF
>TRBV2|many|-|TRBJ1-6
TGTGCCAGCAGAGCCGGTAGCTCCTATAATTCACCCCTCCACTTT
CASRAGSSYNSPLHF
>TRBV20-1|-|TRBD1|TRBJ1-5
TGCAGTGCCACAGTAAGGACAGGGGAGAATCAGCCCCAGCATTTT
CSATVRTGENQPQHF
>TRBV28|-|TRBD1|TRBJ2-3
TGTGCCAGCAAACTAGGGACAGGTTTAGTAGATACGCAGTATTTT
CASKLGTGLVDTQYF
>TRBV29-1|-|-|TRBJ1-2
TGCAGCGTTGTGAAGGGGGTAAGGACAGCTAACTATGGCTACACCTTC
CSVVKGVRTANYGYTF
>TRBV7-8|few|-|TRBJ2-1
TGTGCCAGCAGCTCCGTTCAGGGGAACAATGAGCAGTTCTTC
CASSSVQGNNEQFF
>TRBV7-3|few|-|TRBJ2-3
TGTGCCAGCAGCTTATGGGGGAACGCAGATACGCAGTATTTT
CASSLWGNADTQYF
>TRBV29-1|-|TRBD1|TRBJ2-7
TGCAGCGTTTCACAGGGGCGCGAGCAGTACTTC
CSVSQGREQYF
>TRBV5-1|many|-|TRBJ1-1
TGCGCCAGCAGCTTGGACAGAAGGGGGAACACTGAAGCTTTCTTT
CASSLDRRGNTEAFF
>TRBV7-9|-|-|TRBJ1-1
TGTGCCAGCACCCCGAGGGAGATGCCTGAAGCTTTCTTT
CASTPREMPEAFF
>TRBV5-1|few|TRBD1|TRBJ1-1
TGCGCCAGCAGCTTGGCCGGACAGGGAACTGTTGAAGCTTTCTTT
CASSLAGQGTVEAFF
>TRBV6-5|few|-|TRBJ2-7
TGTGCCAGCAGTTACCGAAGGGAGCAGTACTTC
CASSYRREQYF
>TRBV7-3|many|-|TRBJ2-1
TGTGCCAGCAGCTGGACAAGCTACAATGAGCAGTTCTTC
CASSWTSYNEQFF
>TRBV30|many|-|TRBJ1-1
TGTGCCTGGAGTGTAAACAGGAACACTGAAGCTTTCTTT
CAWSVNRNTEAFF